One and the same sample provided the 3 T cell receptor beta chains below, sequenced in a study of cytomegalovirus exposure and HLA in healthy donors. Primers included in the PCR were 60 Vbeta and 13 Jbeta primers. The table came from immunoSEQ multiplex PCR; TCRdb's copy has only in-frame clones and leaves some out. The sample contains more than 100,000 clones, 15% to 17% of which appear only once. Material: PBMCs. The origin of the receptors is a young woman in good health and CMV-seronegative.

The genes are TRBV6-5 and TRBJ1-1, with TRBD1 as a possible D gene (5 bases). Between the trimmed V and J ends, which lost 5 bases and 0 bases, there was a span of 13 bases. CDR1 MNHEY and CDR2 SVGAGI come from the germline V gene. The CDR3 is made up of 15 amino acids. CDR3 in DNA: TGTGCCAGCAGTCCCCTGTCGGACATGAACACTGAAGCTTTCTTT. It codes for CASSPLSDMNTEAFF.

The rearrangement joins TRBV30 to TRBJ1-5; tentative D call: TRBD1 (6 bases). V lost 4 bases and J lost 2, with 6 bases in between. The CDR3 totals 12 residues. The V gene's germline CDR1 is GTSNPN and CDR2 SVGIG (reference sequence). CDR3 coding DNA: TGTGCCTGGAACAGGGGCAATCAGCCCCAGCATTTT. This sequence encodes CAWNRGNQPQHF.

This chain uses TRBV9 with TRBJ1-6; D is undetermined. Trimming pared 0 bases from V and 8 bases from J, leaving 9 bases between. The CDR3 consists of 14 residues. Germline V gives CDR1 SGDLS, CDR2 YYNGEE. The CDR3 protein is CASSVGQADSPLHF. DNA for the CDR3: TGTGCCAGCAGCGTAGGTCAGGCCGATTCACCCCTCCACTTT.